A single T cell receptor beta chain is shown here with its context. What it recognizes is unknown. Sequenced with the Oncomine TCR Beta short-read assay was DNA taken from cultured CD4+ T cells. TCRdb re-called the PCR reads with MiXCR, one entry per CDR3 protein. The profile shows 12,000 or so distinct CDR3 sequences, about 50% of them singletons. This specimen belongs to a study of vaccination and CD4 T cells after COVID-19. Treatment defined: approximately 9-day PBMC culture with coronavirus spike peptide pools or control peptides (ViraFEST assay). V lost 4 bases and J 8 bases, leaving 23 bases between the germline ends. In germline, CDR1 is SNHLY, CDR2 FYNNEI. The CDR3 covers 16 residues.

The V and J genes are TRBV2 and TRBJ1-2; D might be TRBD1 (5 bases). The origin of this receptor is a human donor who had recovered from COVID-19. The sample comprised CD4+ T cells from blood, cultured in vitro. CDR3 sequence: CASSARGGTLSWGYTF. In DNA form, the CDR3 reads TGTGCCAGCAGTGCCCGTGGTGGGACGTTGTCCTGGGGCTACACCTTC.